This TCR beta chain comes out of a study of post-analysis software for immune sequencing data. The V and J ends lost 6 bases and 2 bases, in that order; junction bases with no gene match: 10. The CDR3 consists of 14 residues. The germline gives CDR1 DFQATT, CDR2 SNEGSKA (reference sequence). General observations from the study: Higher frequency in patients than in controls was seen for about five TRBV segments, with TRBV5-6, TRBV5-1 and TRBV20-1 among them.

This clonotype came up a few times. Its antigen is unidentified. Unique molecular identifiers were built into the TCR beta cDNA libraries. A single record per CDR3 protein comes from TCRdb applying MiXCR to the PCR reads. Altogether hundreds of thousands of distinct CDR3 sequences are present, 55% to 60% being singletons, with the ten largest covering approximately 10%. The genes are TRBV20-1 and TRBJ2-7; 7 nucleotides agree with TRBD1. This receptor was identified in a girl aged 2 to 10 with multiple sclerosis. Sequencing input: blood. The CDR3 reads CSARDSKKAYEQYF. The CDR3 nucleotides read TGCAGTGCCCGGGACAGCAAAAAAGCCTACGAGCAGTACTTC.